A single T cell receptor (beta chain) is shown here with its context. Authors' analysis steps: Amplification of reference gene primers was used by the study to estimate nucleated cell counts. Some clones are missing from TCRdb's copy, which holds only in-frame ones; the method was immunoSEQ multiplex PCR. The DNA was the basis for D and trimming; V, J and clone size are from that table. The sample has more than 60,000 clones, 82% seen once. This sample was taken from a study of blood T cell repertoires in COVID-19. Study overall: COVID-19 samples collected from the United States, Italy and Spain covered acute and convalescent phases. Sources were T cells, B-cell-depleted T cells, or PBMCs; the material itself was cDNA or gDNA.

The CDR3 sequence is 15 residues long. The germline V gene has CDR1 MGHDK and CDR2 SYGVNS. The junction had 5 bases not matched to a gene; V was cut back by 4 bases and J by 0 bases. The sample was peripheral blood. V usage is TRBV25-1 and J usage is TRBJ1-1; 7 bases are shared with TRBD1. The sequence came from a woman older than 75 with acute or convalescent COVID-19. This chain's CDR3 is CASSVKQGLNTEAFF. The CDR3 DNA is TGTGCCAGCAGTGTGAAACAGGGGTTGAACACTGAAGCTTTCTTT.